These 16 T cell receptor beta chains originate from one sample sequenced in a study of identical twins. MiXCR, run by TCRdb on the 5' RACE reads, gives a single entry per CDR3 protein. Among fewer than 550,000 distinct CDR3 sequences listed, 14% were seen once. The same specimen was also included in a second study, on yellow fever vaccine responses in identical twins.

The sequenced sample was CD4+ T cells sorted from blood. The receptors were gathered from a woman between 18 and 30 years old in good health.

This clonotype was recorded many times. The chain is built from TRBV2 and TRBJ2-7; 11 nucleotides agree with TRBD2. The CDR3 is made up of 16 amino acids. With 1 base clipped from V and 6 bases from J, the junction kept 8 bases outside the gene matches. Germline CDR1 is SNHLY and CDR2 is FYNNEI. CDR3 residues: CASSEGSTSGALEQYF. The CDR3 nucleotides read TGTGCCAGCAGTGAAGGGTCGACTAGCGGGGCCCTCGAGCAGTACTTC.

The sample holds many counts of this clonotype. CDR3 DNA: TGTGCCACCAGTGCCGGGACAGGAACCTACGAGCAGTACTTC. It translates to CATSAGTGTYEQYF. V and J are TRBV24-1 and TRBJ2-7; TRBD1 matches at 8 bases. The germline gives CDR1 KGHDR, CDR2 SFDVKD. The CDR3 is 14 amino acids. V lost 5 bases to trimming and J lost 2 bases; unmatched junction nucleotides: 4.

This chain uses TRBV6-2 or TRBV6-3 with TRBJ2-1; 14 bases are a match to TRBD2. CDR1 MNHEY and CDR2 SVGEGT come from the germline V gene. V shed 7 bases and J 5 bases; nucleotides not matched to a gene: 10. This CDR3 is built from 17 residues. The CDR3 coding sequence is TGTGCCAGCATCCGACAGCCGGGACTAGCGGGAGACAATGAGCAGTTCTTC. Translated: CASIRQPGLAGDNEQFF.

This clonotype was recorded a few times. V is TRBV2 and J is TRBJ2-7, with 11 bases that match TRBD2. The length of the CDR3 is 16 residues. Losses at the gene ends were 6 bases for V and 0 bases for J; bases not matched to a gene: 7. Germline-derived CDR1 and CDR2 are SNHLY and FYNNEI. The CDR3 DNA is TGTGCCAGCAGGCTCTATCTAGCGGGAGGCTCCTACGAGCAGTACTTC. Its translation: CASRLYLAGGSYEQYF.

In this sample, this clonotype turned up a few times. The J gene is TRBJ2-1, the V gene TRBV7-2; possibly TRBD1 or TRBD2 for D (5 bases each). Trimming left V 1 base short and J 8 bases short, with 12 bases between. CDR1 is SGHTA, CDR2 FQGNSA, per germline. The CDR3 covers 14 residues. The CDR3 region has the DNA TGTGCCAGCAGCTTAGGGGGGTTAGGGCATGAGCAGTTCTTC. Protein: CASSLGGLGHEQFF.

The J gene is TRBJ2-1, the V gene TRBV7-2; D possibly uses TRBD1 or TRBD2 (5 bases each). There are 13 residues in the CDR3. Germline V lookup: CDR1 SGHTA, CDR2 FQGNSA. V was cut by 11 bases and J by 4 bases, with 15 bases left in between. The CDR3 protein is CAGKQGPYNEQFF. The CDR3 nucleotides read TGTGCCGGAAAGCAGGGACCTTACAATGAGCAGTTCTTC. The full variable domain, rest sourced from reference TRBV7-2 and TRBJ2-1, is GAGVSQSPSNKVTEKGKDVELRCDPISGHTALYWYRQSLGQGLEFLIYFQGNSAPDKSGLPSDRFSAERTGGSVSTLTIQRTQQEDSAVYLCAGKQGPYNEQFFGPGTRLTVL.

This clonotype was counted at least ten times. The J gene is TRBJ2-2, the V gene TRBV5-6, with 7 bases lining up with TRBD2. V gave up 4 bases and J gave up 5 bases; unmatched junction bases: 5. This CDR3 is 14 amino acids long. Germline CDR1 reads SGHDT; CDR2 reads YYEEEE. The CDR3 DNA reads TGTGCCAGCAGCAATTTCGGGAGGACCGGGGAGCTGTTTTTT. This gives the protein CASSNFGRTGELFF.

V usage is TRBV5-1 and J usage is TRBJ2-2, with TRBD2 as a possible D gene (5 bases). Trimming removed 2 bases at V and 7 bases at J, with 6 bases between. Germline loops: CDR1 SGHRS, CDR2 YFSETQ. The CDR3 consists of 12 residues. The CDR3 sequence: CASSFGSGELFF. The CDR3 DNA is TGCGCCAGCAGCTTTGGGAGCGGGGAGCTGTTTTTT.

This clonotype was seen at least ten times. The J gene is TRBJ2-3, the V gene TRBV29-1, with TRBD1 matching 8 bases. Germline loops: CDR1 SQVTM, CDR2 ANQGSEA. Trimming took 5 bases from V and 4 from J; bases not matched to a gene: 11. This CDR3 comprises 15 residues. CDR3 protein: CSVSRSDRGPDTQYF. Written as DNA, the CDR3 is TGCAGCGTTTCTAGATCTGACAGGGGACCAGATACGCAGTATTTT.

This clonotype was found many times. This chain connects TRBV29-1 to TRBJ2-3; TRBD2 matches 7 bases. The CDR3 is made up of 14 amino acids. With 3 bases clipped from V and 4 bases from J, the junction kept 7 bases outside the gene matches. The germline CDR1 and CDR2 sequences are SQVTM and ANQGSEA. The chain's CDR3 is CSVEGGRGADTQYF. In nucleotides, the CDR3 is TGCAGCGTTGAGGGCGGGAGAGGGGCAGATACGCAGTATTTT.

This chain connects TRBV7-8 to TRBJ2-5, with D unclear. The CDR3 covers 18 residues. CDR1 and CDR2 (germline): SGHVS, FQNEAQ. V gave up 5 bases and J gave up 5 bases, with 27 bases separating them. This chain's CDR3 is CASSRVSSRRSKWETQYF. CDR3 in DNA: TGTGCCAGCAGCCGCGTCAGCTCGCGGCGAAGCAAATGGGAGACCCAGTACTTC.

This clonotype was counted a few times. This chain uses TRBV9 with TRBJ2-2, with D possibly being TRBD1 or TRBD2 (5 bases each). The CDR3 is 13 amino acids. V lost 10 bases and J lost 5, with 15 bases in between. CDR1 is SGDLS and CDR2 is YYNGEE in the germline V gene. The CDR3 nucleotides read TGTGCCTGTTCGACGAGGGGAACCGGGGAGCTGTTTTTT. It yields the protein CACSTRGTGELFF.

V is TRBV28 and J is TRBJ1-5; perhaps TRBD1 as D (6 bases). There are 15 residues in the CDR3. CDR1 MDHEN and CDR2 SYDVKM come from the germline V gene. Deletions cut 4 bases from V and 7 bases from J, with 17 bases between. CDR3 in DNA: TGTGCCAGCAGTTCCATCGAGGGGGACGGACAGCCCCAGCATTTT. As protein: CASSSIEGDGQPQHF.

The CDR3 bases are TGCGCCAGCAGCTTGGACGGCGGATTTGATGGCTACACCTTC. This gives the protein CASSLDGGFDGYTF. V is TRBV5-1 and J is TRBJ1-2; D not resolved. The CDR3 extends over 14 amino acids. The V and J ends lost 0 bases and 6 bases respectively, with 12 bases between them. Per the germline V gene, CDR1 is SGHRS and CDR2 is YFSETQ.

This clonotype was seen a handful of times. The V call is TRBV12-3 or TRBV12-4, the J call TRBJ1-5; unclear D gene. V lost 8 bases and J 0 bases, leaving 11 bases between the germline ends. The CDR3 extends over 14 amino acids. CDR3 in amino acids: CASGHRDSNQPQHF. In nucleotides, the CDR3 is TGTGCCAGCGGGCATCGGGATAGCAATCAGCCCCAGCATTTT.

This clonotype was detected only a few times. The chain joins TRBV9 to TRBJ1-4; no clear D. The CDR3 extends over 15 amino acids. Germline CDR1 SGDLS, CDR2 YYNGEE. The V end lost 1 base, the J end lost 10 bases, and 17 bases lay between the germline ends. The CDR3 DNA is TGTGCCAGCAGCGTAAACTCGGACCTGTGGGGAAAACTGTTTTTT. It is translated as CASSVNSDLWGKLFF.